These T cell receptor beta chains were read from a single sample in a study of OX40 agonist ivuxolimab in advanced cancers. TCRdb's copy holds only in-frame clones and misses some; the assay was immunoSEQ multiplex PCR. The sample records about 67,000 clones, about 85% being singletons. The input for sequencing was CD4+ or CD8+ T cells sorted from blood, taken in a trial of the OX40 agonist ivuxolimab. These TCRs come from an adult with an advanced solid tumor such as melanoma, head and neck, liver or kidney cancer. Both conserved end residues are part of each CDR3. A D gene is named only where the DNA matches it firmly.

j_call v_call d_call cdr3_aa cdr3_nt
TRBJ1-6 TRBV27 . CASSTTGNSPLHF TGTGCCAGCAGTACTACTGGGAATTCACCCCTCCACTTT
TRBJ2-5 TRBV5-4 TRBD2 CASSLASGGKETQYF TGTGCCAGCAGCTTGGCCAGCGGGGGGAAAGAGACCCAGTACTTC
TRBJ1-1 TRBV11-2 . CASSKSLEINTEAFF TGTGCCAGCAGTAAAAGCCTGGAGATCAACACTGAAGCTTTCTTT
TRBJ2-5 TRBV7-3 TRBD2 CASSDTGTSGETQYF TGTGCCAGCAGCGACACCGGGACTAGTGGCGAGACCCAGTACTTC
TRBJ2-1 TRBV19 . CASSNGGNYNEQFF TGTGCCAGTAGTAATGGGGGTAATTACAATGAGCAGTTCTTC
TRBJ1-1 TRBV7-2 . CASSLSTLNTEAFF TGTGCCAGCAGCTTGTCGACTCTGAACACTGAAGCTTTCTTT
TRBJ2-5 TRBV5-4 TRBD2 CASSLGFASGGASETQYF TGTGCCAGCAGCTTGGGTTTCGCTAGCGGGGGGGCGTCAGAGACCCAGTACTTC
TRBJ1-1 TRBV19 TRBD1 CASRPGQGGKAFF TGTGCCAGTAGGCCAGGACAGGGAGGTAAAGCTTTCTTT
TRBJ1-4 TRBV28 . CASSPNLGATNEKLFF TGTGCCAGCAGCCCTAATCTGGGTGCAACTAATGAAAAACTGTTTTTT
TRBJ1-1 TRBV4-3 . CASSQGLHSNTEAFF TGCGCCAGCAGCCAAGGTCTTCACAGCAACACTGAAGCTTTCTTT
TRBJ2-1 TRBV6-5 . CASSYSPPNEQFF TGTGCCAGCAGTTACTCCCCCCCCAATGAGCAGTTCTTC
TRBJ2-1 TRBV7-2 . CASSGRTASSYNEQFF TGTGCCAGCAGCGGACGGACTGCGAGCTCCTACAATGAGCAGTTCTTC
TRBJ1-2 TRBV6-1 . CASSTNYGLGYGYTF TGTGCCAGCAGTACGAACTACGGCCTGGGGTATGGCTACACCTTC